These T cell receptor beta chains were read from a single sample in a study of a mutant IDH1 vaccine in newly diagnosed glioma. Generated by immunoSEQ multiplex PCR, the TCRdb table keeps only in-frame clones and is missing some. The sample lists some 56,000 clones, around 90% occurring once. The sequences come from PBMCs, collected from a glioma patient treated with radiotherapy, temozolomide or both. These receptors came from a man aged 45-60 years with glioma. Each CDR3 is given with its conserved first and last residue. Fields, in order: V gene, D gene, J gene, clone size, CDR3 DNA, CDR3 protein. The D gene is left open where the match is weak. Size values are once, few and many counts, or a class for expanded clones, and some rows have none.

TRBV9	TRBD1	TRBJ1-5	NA	TGTGCCAGCAGCCGGACAGGGCAAAATCAGCCCCAGCATTTT	CASSRTGQNQPQHF
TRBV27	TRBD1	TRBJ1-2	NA	TGTGCCAGCAGTTCCCTATCGGACAGGGTGCTGGGCTACACCTTC	CASSSLSDRVLGYTF
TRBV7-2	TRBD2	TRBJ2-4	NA	TGTGCCAGCAGCCCCCGAAGAGCGGGGGCCCCCTGGGCCAAAAACATTCAGTACTTC	CASSPRRAGAPWAKNIQYF
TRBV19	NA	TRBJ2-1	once	TGTGCCAGTAGTAGAGGGTTCGCAACAGACTACAATGAGCAGTTCTTC	CASSRGFATDYNEQFF
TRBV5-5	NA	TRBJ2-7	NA	TGTGCCAGCAGCGGGGGCAGGGCCTACGAGCAGTACTTC	CASSGGRAYEQYF
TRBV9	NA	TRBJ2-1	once	TGTGCCAGCAGCGTAGAACGGGCCTCCTACAATGAGCAGTTCTTC	CASSVERASYNEQFF
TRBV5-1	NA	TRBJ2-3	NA	TGCGCCAGCTATCGTACGTCGGGAGTTGCAGATACGCAGTATTTT	CASYRTSGVADTQYF
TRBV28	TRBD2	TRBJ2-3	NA	TGTGCCAGCAGTGTACGAGTGCGGGGGAGCGCAGATACGCAGTATTTT	CASSVRVRGSADTQYF
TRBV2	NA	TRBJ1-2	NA	TGTGCCAGCAGTACCCCAATTCGGGCCTGGCCAGGCTACACCTTC	CASSTPIRAWPGYTF
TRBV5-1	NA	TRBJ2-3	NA	TGCGCCAGCAGCTTGGCCCTAGATGGGAGCACAGATACGCAGTATTTT	CASSLALDGSTDTQYF